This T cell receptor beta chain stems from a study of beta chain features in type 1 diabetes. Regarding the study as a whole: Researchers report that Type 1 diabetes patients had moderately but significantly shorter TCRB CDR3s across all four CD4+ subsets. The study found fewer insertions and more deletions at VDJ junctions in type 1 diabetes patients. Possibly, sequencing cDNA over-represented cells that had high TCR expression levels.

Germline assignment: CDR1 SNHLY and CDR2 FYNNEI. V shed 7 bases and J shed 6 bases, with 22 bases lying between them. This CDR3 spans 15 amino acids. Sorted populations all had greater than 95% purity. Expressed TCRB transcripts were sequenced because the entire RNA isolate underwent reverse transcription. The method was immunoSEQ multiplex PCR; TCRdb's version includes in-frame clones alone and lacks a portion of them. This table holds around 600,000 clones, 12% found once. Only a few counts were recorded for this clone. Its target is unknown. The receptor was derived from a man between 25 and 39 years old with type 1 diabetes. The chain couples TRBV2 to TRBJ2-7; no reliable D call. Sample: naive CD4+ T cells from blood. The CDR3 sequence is CASTFLAGPYSEQYF. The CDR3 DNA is TGTGCCAGCACGTTCCTCGCCGGACCCTACTCCGAGCAGTACTTC.